This T cell receptor beta chain came from a study of CD8 T cells in Susac syndrome. Roughly 0.5 to 1 ug RNA was reverse transcribed with random hexamers. Amplification of the TCR beta CDR3 was carried out by immunoSEQ multiplex PCR, which spanned a total of 54 Vbeta and 13 Jbeta segments. TCRdb reprocessed the immunoSEQ multiplex PCR reads via MiXCR and lists one record per CDR3 protein. The table shows roughly 200,000 distinct CDR3 sequences, with 85% to 95% occurring only once. Per germline, CDR1 LNHNV and CDR2 YYDKDF (reference sequence). Between the trimmed V and J ends, which lost 3 bases and 4 bases, there was a span of 11 bases. The CDR3 runs 14 residues.

The chain links TRBV15 to TRBJ2-3; the D is unclear. This clonotype was sampled from a human donor in good health. The sequencing sample was made of CD4+ T cells from PBMCs. The CDR3 sequence: CATSRMGSPDTQYF. The CDR3 nucleotides read TGTGCCACCAGCAGGATGGGCAGTCCAGATACGCAGTATTTT.